This T cell receptor (beta chain) is drawn from a study of sequential checkpoint blockade in melanoma (dated by TCRdb to the late 2010s). Notes on the research overall: In a 1:1 randomization, patients received either first-line nivolumab then ipilimumab (arm A) or ipilimumab then nivolumab (arm B). Maintenance nivolumab was given following each of the two trial sequences.

Results and caveats for the whole study, not just this receptor: The model for predicting response that combines TCR metrics with mutation burden needs to be validated in larger, independent patient cohorts.

The CDR3 covers 15 residues, taking in both the cysteine and the phenylalanine. Just CDR3 DNA is preserved here, 45 bases in frame from base 1. The germline V gene gives CDR1 as SQVTM and CDR2 as ANQGSEA. Trimming takes 2 bases off V and 4 bases off J; junction bases not matched to a gene: 7. What the treatment or condition label conveys for this sample: randomized to nivolumab then ipilimumab (arm A) or the reverse (arm B). No trial patient had received prior DNA-damaging chemotherapy. A FACS Aria II flow cytometer was used to sort live CD3+CD8+ cells that were negative for CD19 and CD56 from thawed PBMCs. Samples were obtained from patients with melanoma enrolled in CheckMate 064, a randomized, open-label phase II trial of sequential checkpoint blockade. Peripheral blood mononuclear cells were collected by leukapheresis, purified with Ficoll-Paque, and frozen in human serum with about 10% DMSO. Immediately after sorting, the purity of sorted blood CD3+CD8+ cells was verified to be >98%, after which DNA was extracted.

Concerning this clone itself: What antigen it recognizes has not been identified. Base quality data are lacking; no much larger clone is found one base away.

TCRbeta CDR3 regions were immunosequenced from genomic DNA with the immunoSEQ Assay. Prior to high-throughput sequencing, genomic DNA was amplified by bias-controlled multiplex PCR. The authors' analysis ran thus. To quantify the absolute abundance of each unique TCRbeta CDR3 region, the sequences were collapsed and filtered. Clonality was defined as 1 minus Pielou's evenness and was calculated using productive rearrangements only. A previously published method was used to identify clones whose frequencies were significantly greater in on-treatment samples than in baseline samples. TCRdb limited this immuneACCESS table to in-frame rearrangements with V and J called. A share of clones is missing; checked studies link under half to unresolved V genes, and the rest is unexplained. The D gene and trimming were derived from the DNA, and the V and J assignments and clone size from that table. The sample records several thousand clones, about 71% of which are singletons. About 25% of the sample comes from the top ten.

The source is a human donor with melanoma. Recombination linked TRBV29-1 to TRBJ2-3; a stretch of 9 junction bases matches TRBD2. Sequenced here: CD8+ T cells sorted from blood (inferred from file names), sampled from a patient given nivolumab and ipilimumab in sequence. The CDR3 region reads CSVEKSSGAPDTQYF. The nucleotide sequence is TGCAGCGTTGAAAAGTCTAGCGGGGCGCCAGATACGCAGTATTTT.